The clone carrying this T cell receptor (beta chain) showed up just a few times. Its antigen is as yet unknown. The CDR3 loop spans 14 amino acids. Germline V gene lookup returns CDR1 MNHEY and CDR2 SVGEGT. Trimming left V 7 bases short and J 5 bases short, with 14 bases between. This entry is derived from a study of blood T cells in healthy people across ages. Overall study results and limits: Strong correlation existed between TCR beta diversity and naive T cell percentage. What prevented conclusive comparison of naive and antigen-experienced cells was that PBMCs were unsorted.

The second PCR ran roughly 6 to 11 cycles with a sample-barcoded 5' primer and J-beta primers. MiXCR, run by TCRdb on the 5' RACE reads, gives a single entry per CDR3 protein. The data show approximately 1.5 million distinct CDR3 sequences, with roughly 32% seen just once and approximately 11% held by the top ten. The V and J genes are TRBV6-2 or TRBV6-3 and TRBJ2-2; no clear D. Sequenced material: blood. This clonotype originated in a woman younger than 45 in good health. CDR3 protein: CASTKPQLTGELFF. The CDR3 DNA reads as TGTGCCAGCACCAAGCCCCAGTTGACCGGGGAGCTGTTTTTT.